This T cell receptor (beta chain) derives from a study of cytomegalovirus exposure and HLA in healthy donors. Regarding the study as a whole: The authors excluded some V segments, including TRBV6-2 and TRBV6-3, as indistinguishable.

V lost 5 bases and J lost 6, with 17 bases in between. This CDR3 contains 15 residues. Looked up from germline, CDR1 is MDHEN and CDR2 is SYDVKM. About this clone: The antigen remains undetermined.

PCR used 60 Vbeta primers and 13 Jbeta primers. This table comes from immunoSEQ multiplex PCR, and its TCRdb copy is limited to in-frame clones, with some not included. Seen here are 90,000 or so clones, about four fifths observed once, and the top ten hold roughly 3%. This sequence joins TRBV28 and TRBJ2-1; D may be TRBD1 (6 bases). The sequencing sample was made of PBMCs. The TCR was taken from a woman aged 40 to 50 in good health and CMV-seronegative. CDR3 DNA sequence: TGTGCCAGCAGTGCAACAGGGTTTCCTGGCAATGAGCAGTTCTTC. This encodes CASSATGFPGNEQFF. Looking up the rest from reference TRBV28 and TRBJ2-1 gives the full variable domain: DVKVTQSSRYLVKRTGEKVFLECVQDMDHENMFWYRQDPGLGLRLIYFSYDVKMKEKGDIPEGYSVSREKKERFSLILESASTNQTSMYLCASSATGFPGNEQFFGPGTRLTVL.